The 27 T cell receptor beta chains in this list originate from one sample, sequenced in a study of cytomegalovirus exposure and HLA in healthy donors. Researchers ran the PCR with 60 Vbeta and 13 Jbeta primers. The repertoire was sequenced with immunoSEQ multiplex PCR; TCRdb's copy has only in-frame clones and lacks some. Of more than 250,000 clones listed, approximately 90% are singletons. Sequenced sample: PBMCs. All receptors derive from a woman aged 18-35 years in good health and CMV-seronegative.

The chain's CDR3 is CASSLGQAKETQYF. The CDR3 DNA follows: TGCGCCAGCAGCTTGGGACAGGCTAAAGAGACCCAGTACTTC. V usage is TRBV5-1 and J usage is TRBJ2-5, with D possibly TRBD1 on 6 matching bases. This CDR3 spans 14 amino acids. Looked up from germline, CDR1 is SGHRS and CDR2 is YFSETQ. Trimming took off 0 bases at V and 3 bases at J, with 9 bases between the two ends.

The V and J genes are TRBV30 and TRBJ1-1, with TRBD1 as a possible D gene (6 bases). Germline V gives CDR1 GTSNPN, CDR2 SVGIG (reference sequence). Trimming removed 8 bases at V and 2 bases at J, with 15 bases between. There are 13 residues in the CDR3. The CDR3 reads CAAMTGPNTEAFF. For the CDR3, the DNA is TGTGCCGCGATGACAGGACCAAACACTGAAGCTTTCTTT.

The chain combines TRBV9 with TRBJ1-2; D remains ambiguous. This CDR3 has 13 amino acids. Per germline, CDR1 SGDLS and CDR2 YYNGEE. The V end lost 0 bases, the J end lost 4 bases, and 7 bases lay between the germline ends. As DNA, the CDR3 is TGTGCCAGCAGCGTAGAGGAGATCTATGGCTACACCTTC. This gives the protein CASSVEEIYGYTF.

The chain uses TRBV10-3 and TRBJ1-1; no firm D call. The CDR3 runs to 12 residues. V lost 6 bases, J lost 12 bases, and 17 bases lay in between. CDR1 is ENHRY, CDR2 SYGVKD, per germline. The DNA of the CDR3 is TGTGCCATCAGGACCGGGATGGGGAGGACTTTCTTT. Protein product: CAIRTGMGRTFF.

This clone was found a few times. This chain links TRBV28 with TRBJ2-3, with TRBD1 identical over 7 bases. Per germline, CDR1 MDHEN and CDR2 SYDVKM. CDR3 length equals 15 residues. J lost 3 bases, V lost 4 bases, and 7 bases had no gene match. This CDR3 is CASSYLQGITDTQYF. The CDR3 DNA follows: TGTGCCAGCAGTTACCTACAGGGGATTACAGATACGCAGTATTTT.

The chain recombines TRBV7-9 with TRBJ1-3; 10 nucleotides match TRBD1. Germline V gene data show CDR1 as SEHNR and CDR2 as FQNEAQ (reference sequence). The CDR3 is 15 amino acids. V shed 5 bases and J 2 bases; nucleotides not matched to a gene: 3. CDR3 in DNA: TGTGCCAGCAGCCCGACAGGGGGCACTGGAAACACCATATATTTT. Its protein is CASSPTGGTGNTIYF.

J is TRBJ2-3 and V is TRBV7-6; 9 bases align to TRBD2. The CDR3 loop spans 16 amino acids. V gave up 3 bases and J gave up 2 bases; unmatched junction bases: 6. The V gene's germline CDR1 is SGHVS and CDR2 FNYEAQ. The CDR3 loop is CASSFRLAGYTDTQYF. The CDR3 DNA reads TGTGCCAGCAGCTTTCGGCTAGCGGGATACACAGATACGCAGTATTTT.

The CDR3 sequence is CASSLGLGGAYEQYF. As DNA, the CDR3 is TGTGCCAGCAGCTTGGGGCTGGGAGGAGCCTACGAGCAGTACTTC. The chain is built from TRBV5-5 and TRBJ2-7; D is perhaps TRBD2 (6 bases). From germline, CDR1 is SGHKS and CDR2 YYEKEE (reference sequence). The CDR3 sequence is 15 residues long. V shed 0 bases and J shed 2 bases, with 12 bases lying between them.

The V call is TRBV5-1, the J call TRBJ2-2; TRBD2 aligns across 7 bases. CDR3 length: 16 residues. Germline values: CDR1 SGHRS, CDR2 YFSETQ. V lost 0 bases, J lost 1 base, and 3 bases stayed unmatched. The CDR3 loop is CASSLASGENTGELFF. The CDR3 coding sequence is TGCGCCAGCAGCTTGGCCAGCGGGGAGAACACCGGGGAGCTGTTTTTT.

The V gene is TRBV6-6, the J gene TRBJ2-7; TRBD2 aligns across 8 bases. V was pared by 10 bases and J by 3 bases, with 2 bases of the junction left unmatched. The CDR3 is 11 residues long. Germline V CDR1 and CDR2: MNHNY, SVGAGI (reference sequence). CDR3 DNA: TGTGCCACCGCGGGGGGCTACGAGCAGTACTTC. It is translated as CATAGGYEQYF.

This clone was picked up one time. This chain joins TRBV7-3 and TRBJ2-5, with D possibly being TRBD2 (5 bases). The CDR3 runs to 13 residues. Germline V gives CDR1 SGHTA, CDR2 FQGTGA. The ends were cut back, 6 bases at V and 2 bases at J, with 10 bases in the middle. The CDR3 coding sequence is TGTGCCAGCAGGTCGGGGTATCAAGAGACCCAGTACTTC. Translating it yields CASRSGYQETQYF.

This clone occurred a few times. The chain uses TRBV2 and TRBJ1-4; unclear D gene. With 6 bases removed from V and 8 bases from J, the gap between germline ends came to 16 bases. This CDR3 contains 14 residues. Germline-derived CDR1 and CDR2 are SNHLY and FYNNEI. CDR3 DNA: TGTGCCAGCAGCAGCTCCGGGGTTCGGGAAAAACTGTTTTTT. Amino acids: CASSSSGVREKLFF.

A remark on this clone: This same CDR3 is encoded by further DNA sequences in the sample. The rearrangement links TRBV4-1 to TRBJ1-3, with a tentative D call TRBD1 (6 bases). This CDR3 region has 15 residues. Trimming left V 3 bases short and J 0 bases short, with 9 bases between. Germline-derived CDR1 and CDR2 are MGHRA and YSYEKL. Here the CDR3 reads CASSQTGSSGNTIYF. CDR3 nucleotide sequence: TGCGCCAGCAGCCAGACAGGCTCCTCTGGAAACACCATATATTTT.

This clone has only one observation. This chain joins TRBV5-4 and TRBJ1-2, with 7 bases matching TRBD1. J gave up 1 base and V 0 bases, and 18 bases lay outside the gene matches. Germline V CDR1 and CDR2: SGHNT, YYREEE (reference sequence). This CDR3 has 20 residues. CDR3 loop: CASSLALPDRRGRLNYGYTF. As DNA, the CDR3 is TGTGCCAGCAGCTTGGCTCTTCCGGACAGGAGAGGCCGTCTTAACTATGGCTACACCTTC.

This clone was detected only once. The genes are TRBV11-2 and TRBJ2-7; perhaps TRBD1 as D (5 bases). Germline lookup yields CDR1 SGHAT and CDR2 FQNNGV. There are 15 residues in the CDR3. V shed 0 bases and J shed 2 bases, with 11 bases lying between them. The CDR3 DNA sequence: TGTGCCAGCAGCTTAGAAGACAGTACCGCCTACGAGCAGTACTTC. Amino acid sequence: CASSLEDSTAYEQYF.

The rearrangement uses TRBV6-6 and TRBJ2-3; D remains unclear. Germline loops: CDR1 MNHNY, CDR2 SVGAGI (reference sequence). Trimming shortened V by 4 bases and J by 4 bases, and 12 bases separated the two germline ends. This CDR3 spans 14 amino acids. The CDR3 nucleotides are TGTGCCAGCAGTTCCCGGAGATGGGCAGATACGCAGTATTTT. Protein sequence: CASSSRRWADTQYF.

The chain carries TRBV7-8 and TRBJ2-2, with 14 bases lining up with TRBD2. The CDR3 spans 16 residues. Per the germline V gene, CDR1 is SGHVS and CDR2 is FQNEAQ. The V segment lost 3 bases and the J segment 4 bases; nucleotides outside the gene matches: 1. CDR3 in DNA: TGTGCCAGCAGCTTGGGACTAGCGGGAGCCACCGGGGAGCTGTTTTTT. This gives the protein CASSLGLAGATGELFF.

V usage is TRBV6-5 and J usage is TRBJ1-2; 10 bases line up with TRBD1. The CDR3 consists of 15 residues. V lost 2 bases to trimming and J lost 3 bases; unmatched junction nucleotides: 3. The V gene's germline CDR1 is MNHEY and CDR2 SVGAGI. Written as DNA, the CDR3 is TGTGCCAGCAGTTACCGGACAGGGGGATACTATGGCTACACCTTC. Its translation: CASSYRTGGYYGYTF.

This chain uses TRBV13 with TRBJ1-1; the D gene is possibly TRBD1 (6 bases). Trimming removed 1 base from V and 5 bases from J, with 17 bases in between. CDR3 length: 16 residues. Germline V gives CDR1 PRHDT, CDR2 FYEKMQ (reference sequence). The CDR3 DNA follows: TGTGCCAGCAGCTTAGAATTCAAACAGGGAGGGACTGAAGCTTTCTTT. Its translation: CASSLEFKQGGTEAFF.

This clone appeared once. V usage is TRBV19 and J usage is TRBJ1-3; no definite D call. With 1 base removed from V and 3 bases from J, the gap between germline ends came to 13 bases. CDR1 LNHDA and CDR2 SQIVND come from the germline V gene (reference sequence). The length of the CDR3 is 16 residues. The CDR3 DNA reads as TGTGCCAGTAGTATAGGTCCGGGAAATGGTGGAAACACCATATATTTT. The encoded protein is CASSIGPGNGGNTIYF. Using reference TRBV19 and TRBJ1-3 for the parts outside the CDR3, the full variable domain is DGGITQSPKYLFRKEGQNVTLSCEQNLNHDAMYWYRQDPGQGLRLIYYSQIVNDFQKGDIAEGYSVSREKKESFPLTVTSAQKNPTAFYLCASSIGPGNGGNTIYFGEGSWLTVV.

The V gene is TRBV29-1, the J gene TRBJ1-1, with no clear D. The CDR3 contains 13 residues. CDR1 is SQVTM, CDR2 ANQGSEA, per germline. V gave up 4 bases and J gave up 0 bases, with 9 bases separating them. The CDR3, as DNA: TGCAGCGTTGTCAAGCTGATGAACACTGAAGCTTTCTTT. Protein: CSVVKLMNTEAFF.

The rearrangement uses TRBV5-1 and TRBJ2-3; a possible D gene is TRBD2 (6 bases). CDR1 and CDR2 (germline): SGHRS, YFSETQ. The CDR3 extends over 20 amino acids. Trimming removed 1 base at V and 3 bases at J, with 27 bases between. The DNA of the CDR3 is TGCGCCAGCAGCTTGAGGTCGATGCGGGACTCCCCTTGGCAGACAGATACGCAGTATTTT. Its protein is CASSLRSMRDSPWQTDTQYF.

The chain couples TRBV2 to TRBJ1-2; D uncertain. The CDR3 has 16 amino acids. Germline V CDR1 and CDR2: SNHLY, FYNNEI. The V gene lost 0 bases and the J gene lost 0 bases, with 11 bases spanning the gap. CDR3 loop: CASSEAAAWSNYGYTF. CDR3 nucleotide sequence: TGTGCCAGCAGTGAAGCGGCGGCCTGGTCTAACTATGGCTACACCTTC.

CDR3 in amino acids: CASSDRGGNEQFF. CDR3 coding DNA: TGTGCCAGCAGCGACAGGGGGGGCAATGAGCAGTTCTTC. V and J are TRBV7-3 and TRBJ2-1; 9 nucleotides match TRBD1. V was clipped by 5 bases and J by 6 bases; unmatched bases: 2. Germline CDR1 reads SGHTA; CDR2 reads FQGTGA. The CDR3 contains 13 residues.

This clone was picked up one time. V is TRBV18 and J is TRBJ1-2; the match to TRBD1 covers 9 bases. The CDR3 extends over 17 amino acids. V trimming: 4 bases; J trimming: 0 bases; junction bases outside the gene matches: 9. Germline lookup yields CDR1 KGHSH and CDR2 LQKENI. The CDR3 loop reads CASSLTGGPPPNYGYTF. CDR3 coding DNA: TGTGCCAGCTCACTAACAGGGGGCCCACCCCCTAACTATGGCTACACCTTC. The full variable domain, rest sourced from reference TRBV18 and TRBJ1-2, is NAGVMQNPRHLVRRRGQEARLRCSPMKGHSHVYWYRQLPEEGLKFMVYLQKENIIDESGMPKERFSAEFPKEGPSILRIQQVVRGDSAAYFCASSLTGGPPPNYGYTFGSGTRLTVV.

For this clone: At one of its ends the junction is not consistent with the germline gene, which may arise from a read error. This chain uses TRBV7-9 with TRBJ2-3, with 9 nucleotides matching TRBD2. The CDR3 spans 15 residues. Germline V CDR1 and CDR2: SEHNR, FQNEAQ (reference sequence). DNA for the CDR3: TGTTCCAGCAGCTTGACTAGCGGCGAAGGGGATACGCAGTATTTT. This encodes CSSSLTSGEGDTQYF.

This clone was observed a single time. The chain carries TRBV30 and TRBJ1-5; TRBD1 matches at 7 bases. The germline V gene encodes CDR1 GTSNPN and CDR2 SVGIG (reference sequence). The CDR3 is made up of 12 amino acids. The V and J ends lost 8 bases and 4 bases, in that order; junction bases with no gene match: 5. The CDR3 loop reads CAATQGNQPQHF. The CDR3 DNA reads TGTGCCGCTACACAGGGGAATCAGCCCCAGCATTTT. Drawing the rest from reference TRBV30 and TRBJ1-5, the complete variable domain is SQTIHQWPATLVQPVGSPLSLECTVEGTSNPNLYWYRQAAGRGLQLLFYSVGIGQISSEVPQNLSASRPQDRQFILSSKKLLLSDSGFYLCAATQGNQPQHFGDGTRLSIL.